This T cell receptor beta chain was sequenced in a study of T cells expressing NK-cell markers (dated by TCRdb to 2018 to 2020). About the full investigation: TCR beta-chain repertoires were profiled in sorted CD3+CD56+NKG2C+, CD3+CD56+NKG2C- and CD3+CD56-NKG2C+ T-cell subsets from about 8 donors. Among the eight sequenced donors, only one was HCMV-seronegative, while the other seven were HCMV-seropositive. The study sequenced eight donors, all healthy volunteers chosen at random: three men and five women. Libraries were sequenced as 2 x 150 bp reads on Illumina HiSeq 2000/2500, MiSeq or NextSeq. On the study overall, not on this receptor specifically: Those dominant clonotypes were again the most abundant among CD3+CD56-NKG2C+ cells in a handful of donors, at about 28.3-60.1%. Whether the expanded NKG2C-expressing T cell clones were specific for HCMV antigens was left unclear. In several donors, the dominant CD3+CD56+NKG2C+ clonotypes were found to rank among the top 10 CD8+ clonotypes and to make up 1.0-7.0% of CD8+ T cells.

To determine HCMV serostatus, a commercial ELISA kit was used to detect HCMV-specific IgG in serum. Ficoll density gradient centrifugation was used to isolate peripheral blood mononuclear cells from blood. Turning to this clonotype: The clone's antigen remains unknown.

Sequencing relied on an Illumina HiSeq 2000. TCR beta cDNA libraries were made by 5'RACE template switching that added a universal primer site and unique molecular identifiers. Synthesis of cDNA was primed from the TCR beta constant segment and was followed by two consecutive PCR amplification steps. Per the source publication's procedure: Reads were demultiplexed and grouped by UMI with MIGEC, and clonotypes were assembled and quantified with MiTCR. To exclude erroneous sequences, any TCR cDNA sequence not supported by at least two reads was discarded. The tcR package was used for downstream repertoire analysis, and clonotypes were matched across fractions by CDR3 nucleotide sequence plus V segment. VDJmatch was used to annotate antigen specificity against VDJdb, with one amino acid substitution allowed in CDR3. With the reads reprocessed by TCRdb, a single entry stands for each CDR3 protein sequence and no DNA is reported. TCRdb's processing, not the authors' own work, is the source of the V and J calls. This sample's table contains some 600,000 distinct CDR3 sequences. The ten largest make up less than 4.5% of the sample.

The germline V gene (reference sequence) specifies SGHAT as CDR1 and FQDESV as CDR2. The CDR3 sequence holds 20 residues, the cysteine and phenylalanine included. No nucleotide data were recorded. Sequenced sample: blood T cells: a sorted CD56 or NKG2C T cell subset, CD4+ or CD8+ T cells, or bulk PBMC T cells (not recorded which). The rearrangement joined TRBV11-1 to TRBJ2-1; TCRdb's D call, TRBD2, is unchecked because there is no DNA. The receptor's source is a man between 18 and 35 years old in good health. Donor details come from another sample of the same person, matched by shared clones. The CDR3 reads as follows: CASRKTTGLAGGPNSNEQFF.